This T cell receptor beta chain came from a study of blood T cell repertoires in COVID-19. Background on the study: The study drew acute and convalescent COVID-19 samples from the United States, Italy and Spain. T cells, B-cell-depleted T cells, or PBMCs supplied cDNA or gDNA.

Source study methods: Amplified reference gene primers provided the basis for estimating nucleated cell counts. The assay was immunoSEQ multiplex PCR, and TCRdb's table has in-frame clones only and misses some. The V and J calls and clone size come from that table; D and trimming were worked out from the DNA. The repertoire consists of some 190,000 clones, with over 75% occurring once and the leading ten covering roughly 3.5%. This CDR3 has 16 amino acids. The V and J ends lost 3 bases and 3 bases, in that order; junction bases with no gene match: 5. CDR1 is LGHDT, CDR2 YNNKEL, per germline (reference sequence).

The specimen sequenced was peripheral blood. This clonotype was obtained from a man between 60 and 70 years old with acute or convalescent COVID-19. This rearrangement joins TRBV3-1 (or the pseudogene TRBV3-2) to TRBJ2-1; 10 positions match TRBD2. CDR3 loop: CASSQSASGSYNEQFF. Written as DNA, the CDR3 is TGTGCCAGCAGCCAGTCCGCTAGCGGGAGCTACAATGAGCAGTTCTTC.